These T cell receptor beta chains were read from a single sample in a study of blood T cell repertoires in COVID-19. The assay was immunoSEQ multiplex PCR, and TCRdb's table has in-frame clones only and misses some. The sample includes approximately 470,000 clones, approximately 86% seen only once; the top ten take under 0.75%. The specimen was PBMCs or T cells enriched from blood (not recorded which). The receptors derive from a woman aged 18-35 years who had recovered from COVID-19. The conserved cysteine and the conserved F or W are not part of the CDR3 here. The order of the fields is J gene, CDR3 length, V gene, clone size, CDR3 protein. Size is stated for part of the rows, as once, few or many counts, or as a class when the clone is expanded.

TRBJ2-6	12	TRBV5-4	.	ASSRGSGANVLT
TRBJ1-5	11	TRBV12-5	.	ASGWGEGQPQH
TRBJ2-3	15	TRBV19	.	ASSSSLAGGRTDTQY
TRBJ2-1	9	TRBV9	.	ASSAGNEQF
TRBJ1-2	12	TRBV6-5	.	ASTRERANYGYT
TRBJ2-5	13	TRBV9	.	ASSPGQMDQETQY
TRBJ2-5	13	TRBV19	.	ASSIEDSGSAAQY
TRBJ2-3	15	TRBV6-1	.	ASSEVGSTGPTDTQY
TRBJ2-3	10	TRBV5-8	once	ASSFRTGPQY
TRBJ1-1	15	TRBV19	.	ASSRPGQGLPNTEAF
TRBJ1-2	15	TRBV5-1	once	ASSRDVSGQGLYGYT
TRBJ1-1	11	TRBV30	.	AWSADRRRGAF
TRBJ1-1	11	TRBV3-1/TRBV3-2	.	ASSQGLGGEAF
TRBJ1-2	11	TRBV4-1	once	ASSQLDSYGYT
TRBJ1-1	12	TRBV3-1/TRBV3-2	.	ASSFDTGNTEAF
TRBJ2-1	16	TRBV4-1	once	ASSQDMLKGVNYNEQF
TRBJ1-6	12	TRBV19	.	ASSRMTFNSPLH
TRBJ2-7	15	TRBV11-2	.	ASTRRGGAQQSYEQY
TRBJ2-7	13	TRBV11-3	.	ASSSRGLAGEEQY
TRBJ1-2	12	TRBV9	.	ASSVGGDDYGYT
TRBJ1-1	11	TRBV7-9	.	ASSPQLNTEAF
TRBJ1-2	11	TRBV5-1	.	ATETGQGGGYT
TRBJ1-6	14	TRBV6-5	.	ASSYSREGSDSPLH
TRBJ2-2	14	TRBV4-1	.	ASSHPGRERTGELF
TRBJ1-1	13	TRBV6-5	.	ASSYSRARDTEAF
TRBJ1-2	11	TRBV5-4	.	ASSLLQGYGYT
TRBJ2-5	10	TRBV14	.	ASSQDAKTQY
TRBJ2-5	15	TRBV18	.	ASSPGAPGGAQETQY
TRBJ1-2	11	TRBV6-5	.	ASSFGQNYGYT
TRBJ1-1	11	TRBV7-2	.	ASSLNRNTEAF
TRBJ1-2	9	TRBV6-5	.	ASSQGYGYT
TRBJ1-2	9	TRBV29-1	once	SVGTFYGYT
TRBJ2-7	15	TRBV6-2/TRBV6-3	.	ASSFFLMTGAIYEQY
TRBJ1-2	11	TRBV30	.	AWSPRRRGSDT
TRBJ2-1	15	TRBV14	.	ASSQEGRLAFYNEQF
TRBJ2-1	14	TRBV4-1	.	ASSQVGTLSSNEQF
TRBJ2-1	13	TRBV6-5	.	ASSRGQATYNEQF
TRBJ1-1	12	TRBV3-1/TRBV3-2	.	ASSQDYPNTEAF
TRBJ2-1	10	TRBV7-3	.	ASSPTGIEQF